The 32 T cell receptor beta chains listed next were all sequenced from one sample in a study of blood T cell repertoires in COVID-19. Using immunoSEQ multiplex PCR, the repertoire was profiled, and TCRdb retains in-frame clones only, with some absent. The sample records about 90,000 clones, roughly 90% being singletons. Sequencing was done on a sample of peripheral blood. These TCRs come from a middle-aged man with COVID-19, enrolled during active disease.

V and J are TRBV27 and TRBJ2-1; the D gene is possibly TRBD1 (5 bases). Germline V CDR1 and CDR2: MNHEY, SMNVEV (reference sequence). This CDR3 comprises 13 residues. V was shortened by 2 bases and J by 6 bases, with 8 bases between the two germline ends. For the CDR3, the DNA is TGTGCCAGCAGTTTACAGGGATCCAATGAGCAGTTCTTC. As protein: CASSLQGSNEQFF.

The gene calls are TRBV9 and TRBJ1-5; D is unclear. Germline loops: CDR1 SGDLS, CDR2 YYNGEE. V lost 0 bases and J 0 bases, leaving 13 bases between the germline ends. The CDR3 is 17 residues long. The CDR3 bases are TGTGCCAGCAGCGTAGGTCCCTCGGAGAATAGCAATCAGCCCCAGCATTTT. It encodes CASSVGPSENSNQPQHF.

The rearrangement links TRBV28 to TRBJ2-7, with TRBD1 matching over 8 bases. CDR1 is MDHEN, CDR2 SYDVKM, per germline. This CDR3 contains 17 residues. Trimming at V came to 6 bases and at J to 4 bases, leaving 17 bases not matched to a gene. The CDR3 protein is CASRTPRPQGALYEQYF. In DNA, the CDR3 is TGTGCCAGCAGAACACCCCGCCCGCAGGGGGCTTTGTACGAGCAGTACTTC.

The genes are TRBV2 and TRBJ1-1, with a possible D match to TRBD1 (5 bases). The CDR3 consists of 13 residues. V was pared by 5 bases and J by 6 bases, with 13 bases between. Germline V gene sequence: CDR1 SNHLY, CDR2 FYNNEI. The DNA of the CDR3 is TGTGCCAGCAGTATCCAGGGATTGGCTGAAGCTTTCTTT. Amino acids: CASSIQGLAEAFF.

The chain couples TRBV13 to TRBJ2-7; no definite D call. CDR1 and CDR2 (germline): PRHDT, FYEKMQ (reference sequence). Trimming removed 5 bases from V and 6 bases from J, with 11 bases in between. The CDR3 length is 12 residues. The CDR3 sequence: CASSPRVGEQYF. The DNA for the CDR3 is TGTGCCAGCAGCCCCCGGGTGGGCGAGCAGTACTTC.

This chain links TRBV5-1 with TRBJ2-3; possible D gene TRBD1, 6 bases. The CDR3 is 16 residues long. The V gene's germline CDR1 is SGHRS and CDR2 YFSETQ. Trimming stripped 2 bases from V and 4 bases from J, with 17 bases between. The CDR3: CASSFASGHLADTQYF. CDR3 bases: TGCGCCAGCAGCTTCGCCTCGGGACACCTTGCAGATACGCAGTATTTT.

The chain joins TRBV18 to TRBJ2-7, with 9 nucleotides matching TRBD1. Looked up from germline, CDR1 is KGHSH and CDR2 is LQKENI. The length of the CDR3 is 15 residues. Trimming removed 4 bases from V and 3 bases from J; junction bases left unmatched: 7. The CDR3 loop is CASSQPGQGFYEQYF. CDR3 nucleotide sequence: TGTGCCAGCTCACAACCGGGACAGGGTTTCTACGAGCAGTACTTC.

This rearrangement joins TRBV5-1 to TRBJ2-7; 10 nucleotides match TRBD1. The CDR3 sequence is 13 residues long. Germline V gene data show CDR1 as SGHRS and CDR2 as YFSETQ. The V and J ends lost 3 bases and 5 bases, in that order; junction bases with no gene match: 2. The CDR3 bases are TGCGCCAGCAGCTGGGACAGGGGCCACGAGCAGTACTTC. It codes for CASSWDRGHEQYF.

The V gene is TRBV19, the J gene TRBJ1-2, with 9 bases matching TRBD1. With V trimmed by 6 bases and J by 8 bases, 7 bases remained unmatched. This CDR3 spans 13 amino acids. CDR1 is LNHDA and CDR2 is SQIVND in the germline V gene (reference sequence). CDR3 protein: CASRIHRGPGYTF. The CDR3 DNA follows: TGTGCCAGTAGAATCCACAGGGGGCCCGGCTACACCTTC.

The gene calls are TRBV4-1 and TRBJ2-5; 12 positions agree with TRBD2. The V segment lost 1 base and the J segment 5 bases; nucleotides outside the gene matches: 5. This CDR3 comprises 16 residues. Germline CDR1 reads MGHRA; CDR2 reads YSYEKL. DNA of the CDR3: TGCGCCAGCAGCCAAGGGGCTAGCGGGGGGGATGAGACCCAGTACTTC. As protein: CASSQGASGGDETQYF.

This clone was detected only once. The chain employs TRBV11-2 and TRBJ2-1; TRBD2 might be the D (5 bases). This CDR3 is built from 14 residues. Germline loops: CDR1 SGHAT, CDR2 FQNNGV. V lost 0 bases and J 9 bases, leaving 12 bases between the germline ends. The DNA for the CDR3 is TGTGCCAGCAGCTTAGATTACCTAGCCGGTGAGCAGTTCTTC. This translates into CASSLDYLAGEQFF.

This chain joins TRBV19 and TRBJ1-5; D is ambiguous. The CDR3 is made up of 14 amino acids. With 3 bases removed from V and 5 bases from J, the gap between germline ends came to 11 bases. Germline loops: CDR1 LNHDA, CDR2 SQIVND (reference sequence). The CDR3: CASSITAVDQPQHF. In DNA form, the CDR3 reads TGTGCCAGTAGTATCACGGCGGTCGATCAGCCCCAGCATTTT.

The chain employs TRBV2 and TRBJ1-5; TRBD1 is a possible D gene (5 bases). Germline values: CDR1 SNHLY, CDR2 FYNNEI. This CDR3 is built from 17 residues. The V and J ends lost 8 bases and 5 bases respectively, with 25 bases between them. The CDR3 coding sequence is TGTGCCAGCTGTCTGGGGCAGGGCTTTTCCGAGGATCAGCCCCAGCATTTT. This gives the protein CASCLGQGFSEDQPQHF.

The chain couples TRBV2 to TRBJ2-5; 7 nucleotides match TRBD1. After removal of 7 bases from V and 1 base from J, the junction contained 9 bases not matched to a gene. Germline loops: CDR1 SNHLY, CDR2 FYNNEI. There are 15 residues in the CDR3. Here the CDR3 DNA reads TGTGCCAGCAACAAGGACAGGTGGGTCCAAGAGACCCAGTACTTC. The encoded protein is CASNKDRWVQETQYF.

The gene calls are TRBV7-3 and TRBJ1-2; D unclear. CDR1 and CDR2 from the germline V gene are SGHTA and FQGTGA. Trimming removed 6 bases at V and 6 bases at J, with 8 bases between. The CDR3 loop spans 11 amino acids. CDR3 bases: TGTGCCAGCAGGTCCTCCCATGGCTACACCTTC. It yields the protein CASRSSHGYTF.

This chain links TRBV11-3 with TRBJ1-1, with D possibly matching TRBD1 (5 bases). V lost 5 bases and J lost 0, with 7 bases in between. This CDR3 spans 13 amino acids. Looked up from germline, CDR1 is SGHNT and CDR2 is YENEEA. The CDR3 protein is CASSATVNTEAFF. The CDR3 region has the DNA TGTGCCAGCAGCGCGACAGTGAACACTGAAGCTTTCTTT.

This sequence joins TRBV19 and TRBJ1-4, with unresolved D. Germline-derived CDR1 and CDR2 are LNHDA and SQIVND (reference sequence). The CDR3 spans 14 residues. The V end lost 1 base, the J end lost 8 bases, and 11 bases lay between the germline ends. CDR3 amino acids: CASSIVGGGEKLFF. For the CDR3, the DNA is TGTGCCAGTAGTATAGTAGGCGGTGGGGAAAAACTGTTTTTT.

This sequence joins TRBV28 and TRBJ2-1; possibly TRBD1 for D (6 bases). This CDR3 contains 12 residues. The germline V gene encodes CDR1 MDHEN and CDR2 SYDVKM. V lost 6 bases and J 7 bases, leaving 10 bases between the germline ends. The CDR3 protein is CASSLTGNEQFF. Written as DNA, the CDR3 is TGTGCCAGCAGCCTTACAGGGAATGAGCAGTTCTTC.

The CDR3 protein is CASSSSAYTGELFF. In nucleotides, the CDR3 is TGTGCCAGCAGCTCTAGCGCCTACACCGGGGAGCTGTTTTTT. The gene calls are TRBV5-4 and TRBJ2-2; possible D gene TRBD2, 6 bases. CDR3 length: 14 residues. CDR1 and CDR2 from the germline V gene are SGHNT and YYREEE (reference sequence). V was trimmed by 3 bases and J by 3 bases, leaving 9 bases between them.

This chain uses TRBV7-2 with TRBJ1-5; D call uncertain. This CDR3 comprises 14 residues. V lost 5 bases and J 0 bases, leaving 8 bases between the germline ends. Germline V CDR1 and CDR2: SGHTA, FQGNSA. CDR3 nucleotides: TGTGCCAGCAGCGACTTTTATAGCAATCAGCCCCAGCATTTT. This codes for CASSDFYSNQPQHF. The full variable domain, with the rest looked up from reference TRBV7-2 and TRBJ1-5, is GAGVSQSPSNKVTEKGKDVELRCDPISGHTALYWYRQSLGQGLEFLIYFQGNSAPDKSGLPSDRFSAERTGGSVSTLTIQRTQQEDSAVYLCASSDFYSNQPQHFGDGTRLSIL.

This clone was recorded once. The J gene is TRBJ1-5, the V gene TRBV7-9, with TRBD1 identical over 8 bases. From germline, CDR1 is SEHNR and CDR2 FQNEAQ (reference sequence). The CDR3 runs to 14 residues. Trimming at V came to 8 bases and at J to 7 bases, leaving 10 bases not matched to a gene. CDR3 protein: CASATGQGGQPQHF. The CDR3 DNA sequence: TGTGCCAGCGCCACCGGACAGGGCGGACAGCCCCAGCATTTT.

Only one count was recorded for this clone. The chain combines TRBV28 with TRBJ1-6; 7 nucleotides align to TRBD1. The V gene end was trimmed by 2 bases and the J gene end by 4 bases; junction bases not matched to a gene: 2. The CDR3 covers 15 residues. The germline V gene encodes CDR1 MDHEN and CDR2 SYDVKM. DNA of the CDR3: TGTGCCAGCAGTTTAATGGGACAGTATAATTCACCCCTCCACTTT. Translated, it gives CASSLMGQYNSPLHF.

The chain carries TRBV9 and TRBJ2-1; 9 nucleotides line up with TRBD2. The germline gives CDR1 SGDLS, CDR2 YYNGEE. Losses at the gene ends were 0 bases for V and 2 bases for J; bases not matched to a gene: 0. The CDR3 consists of 15 residues. DNA of the CDR3: TGTGCCAGCAGCGTAGCTAGCGGGACCTACAATGAGCAGTTCTTC. Translated: CASSVASGTYNEQFF.

This chain uses TRBV28 with TRBJ1-2; 7 positions agree with TRBD1. The CDR3 length is 15 residues. Germline values: CDR1 MDHEN, CDR2 SYDVKM. The ends lost 5 bases at V and 1 base at J; junction bases unmatched: 7. DNA of the CDR3: TGTGCCAGCAGTGAAGGGGGCTCCCGTAACTATGGCTACACCTTC. Amino acid sequence: CASSEGGSRNYGYTF.

The V call is TRBV7-8, the J call TRBJ1-2, with 10 bases lining up with TRBD1. The CDR3 is made up of 15 amino acids. Germline V lookup: CDR1 SGHVS, CDR2 FQNEAQ. J gave up 7 bases and V 3 bases, and 8 bases lay outside the gene matches. The CDR3 DNA follows: TGTGCCAGCAGCTTCGGCGGACAGGGGGATCTTGGCTACACCTTC. This translates into CASSFGGQGDLGYTF.

J is TRBJ1-6 and V is TRBV12-3 or TRBV12-4; D is unclear. There are 13 residues in the CDR3. V was cut by 3 bases and J by 8 bases, with 8 bases left in between. CDR3 protein: CASSFFRDSPLHF. For the CDR3, the DNA is TGTGCCAGCAGTTTTTTTCGGGATTCACCCCTCCACTTT.

This clone appeared a single time. V is TRBV29-1 and J is TRBJ2-1; 7 nucleotides match TRBD1. The germline gives CDR1 SQVTM, CDR2 ANQGSEA. With V trimmed by 6 bases and J by 9 bases, 8 bases remained unmatched. The CDR3 has 12 residues. The DNA of the CDR3 is TGCAGCGTCAGAGGGGGCGCAGGTGAGCAGTTCTTC. It codes for CSVRGGAGEQFF.

This clone was seen only once. This chain links TRBV18 with TRBJ2-2, with a tentative D call TRBD1 (6 bases). The CDR3 is 14 amino acids. Germline CDR1 is KGHSH and CDR2 is LQKENI. V lost 7 bases and J 1 base, leaving 10 bases between the germline ends. The CDR3 loop is CASLPTGNTGELFF. CDR3 coding DNA: TGTGCCAGCTTACCGACAGGGAACACCGGGGAGCTGTTTTTT.

The chain combines TRBV29-1 with TRBJ1-5, with 8 bases identical to TRBD1. V lost 4 bases and J lost 4; bases outside the gene matches: 3. The CDR3 consists of 13 residues. Germline lookup yields CDR1 SQVTM and CDR2 ANQGSEA. CDR3 residues: CSVGTGNNQPQHF. DNA for the CDR3: TGCAGCGTTGGGACAGGGAATAATCAGCCCCAGCATTTT.

CDR3 residues: CASSFEDGYTF. The CDR3 bases are TGTGCCAGCAGTTTCGAGGATGGCTACACCTTC. The gene calls are TRBV28 and TRBJ1-2, with D unresolved. The CDR3 consists of 11 residues. The V end lost 3 bases, the J end lost 6 bases, and 5 bases lay between the germline ends. CDR1 is MDHEN and CDR2 is SYDVKM in the germline V gene.

V and J are TRBV18 and TRBJ2-1; 12 positions agree with TRBD1. The ends lost 2 bases at V and 7 bases at J; junction bases unmatched: 6. This CDR3 has 16 residues. Germline V CDR1 and CDR2: KGHSH, LQKENI. The CDR3 protein is CASSPSPGQGANEQFF. The CDR3, as DNA: TGTGCCAGCTCACCATCACCGGGACAGGGGGCAAATGAGCAGTTCTTC.

This chain joins TRBV19 and TRBJ1-4, with TRBD1 as a possible D gene (5 bases). Per germline, CDR1 LNHDA and CDR2 SQIVND (reference sequence). Deletions cut 5 bases from V and 4 bases from J, with 14 bases between. CDR3 size: 15 residues. The CDR3 DNA follows: TGTGCCAGTAGTGACCCGGGACTCCATAATGAAAAACTGTTTTTT. This gives the protein CASSDPGLHNEKLFF.